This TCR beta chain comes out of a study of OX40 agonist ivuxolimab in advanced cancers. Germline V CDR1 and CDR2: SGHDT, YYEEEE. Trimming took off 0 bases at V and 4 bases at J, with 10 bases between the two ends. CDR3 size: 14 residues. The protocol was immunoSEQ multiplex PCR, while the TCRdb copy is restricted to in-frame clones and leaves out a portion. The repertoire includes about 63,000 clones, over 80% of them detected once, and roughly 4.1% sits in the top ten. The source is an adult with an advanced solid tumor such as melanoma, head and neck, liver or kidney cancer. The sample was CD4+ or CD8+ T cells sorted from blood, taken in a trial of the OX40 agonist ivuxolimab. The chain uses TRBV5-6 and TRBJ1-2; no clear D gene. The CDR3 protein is CASSLDGSVYGYTF. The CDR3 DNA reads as TGTGCCAGCAGCTTGGATGGGAGCGTCTATGGCTACACCTTC.